What follows are 5 T cell receptor beta chains derived from one specimen sequenced in a study of neurological immune-mediated disorders. TCRdb re-analysed the 5' RACE reads in MiXCR, keeping a single row per CDR3 protein. The sample comprises 45,000 to 65,000 distinct CDR3 sequences, roughly 4.6% of which are singletons, and about 3.1% rests with the top ten. The sequencing sample was made of PBMCs. Receptor source: a man in his fifties with multiple sclerosis.

This clonotype was picked up many times. The V and J genes are TRBV6-5 and TRBJ1-2, with D tentatively TRBD1 (5 bases). The CDR3 covers 11 residues. Germline V gene data show CDR1 as MNHEY and CDR2 as SVGAGI. The V end was cut by 10 bases, the J end by 7 bases, with 13 bases between. The DNA for the CDR3 is TGTGCCACCAGGGTGCGAGGTGGCTACACCTTC. Its translation is CATRVRGGYTF.

This clonotype was seen many times. The chain carries TRBV14 and TRBJ2-1; 8 positions agree with TRBD2. Germline-derived CDR1 and CDR2 are SGHDN and FVKESK. The CDR3 runs 14 residues. V dropped 4 bases and J dropped 7; count of bases not matched to a gene: 6. CDR3 sequence reads: CASSRAGVVNEQFF. The CDR3 DNA reads TGTGCCAGCAGCCGAGCGGGAGTGGTTAATGAGCAGTTCTTC.

This clonotype was counted ten times or more. The chain is built from TRBV2 and TRBJ2-5, with D perhaps TRBD1 or TRBD2 (5 bases each). The CDR3 is 13 amino acids. Germline lookup yields CDR1 SNHLY and CDR2 FYNNEI. The germline V and J ends were trimmed by 9 bases and 5 bases, with 16 bases remaining between them. CDR3: CASTGTERETQYF. The CDR3 nucleotides read TGTGCCAGTACCGGGACGGAGCGGGAGACCCAGTACTTC.

There are many counts of this clonotype. The rearrangement joins TRBV20-1 to TRBJ1-1; D is unresolved. The V end lost 5 bases, the J end lost 0 bases, and 10 bases lay between the germline ends. This CDR3 has 13 residues. CDR1 and CDR2 (germline): DFQATT, SNEGSKA (reference sequence). CDR3 residues: CSAVTILNTEAFF. CDR3 DNA: TGCAGTGCTGTCACTATATTGAACACTGAAGCTTTCTTT.

This clonotype was recorded many times. The gene calls are TRBV4-1 and TRBJ2-7; perhaps TRBD2 as D (5 bases). The CDR3 loop spans 12 amino acids. The germline gives CDR1 MGHRA, CDR2 YSYEKL. V gave up 4 bases and J gave up 6 bases, with 10 bases separating them. CDR3: CASSLSVGEQYF. The CDR3 DNA is TGCGCCAGCAGCCTTAGCGTCGGCGAGCAGTACTTC.